This T cell receptor beta chain was sequenced for a study of T cell responses to AZD1222 COVID-19 vaccine. Some clones are missing from TCRdb's copy, which holds only in-frame ones; the method was immunoSEQ multiplex PCR. Of 150,000 or so clones in the sample, roughly nine tenths were seen once. V shed 3 bases and J 6 bases; nucleotides not matched to a gene: 5. CDR1 is SGHVS, CDR2 FQNEAQ, per germline. The CDR3 runs 15 residues. This specimen was peripheral blood, taken on day 0 of MenACWY control vaccination. The chain uses TRBV7-8 and TRBJ2-3, with 11 bases that match TRBD2. The source of this sequence is an adult in good health. The CDR3 nucleotides are TGTGCCAGCAGCTTGACTAGCGGGAACGGTGATACGCAGTATTTT. Residues: CASSLTSGNGDTQYF.